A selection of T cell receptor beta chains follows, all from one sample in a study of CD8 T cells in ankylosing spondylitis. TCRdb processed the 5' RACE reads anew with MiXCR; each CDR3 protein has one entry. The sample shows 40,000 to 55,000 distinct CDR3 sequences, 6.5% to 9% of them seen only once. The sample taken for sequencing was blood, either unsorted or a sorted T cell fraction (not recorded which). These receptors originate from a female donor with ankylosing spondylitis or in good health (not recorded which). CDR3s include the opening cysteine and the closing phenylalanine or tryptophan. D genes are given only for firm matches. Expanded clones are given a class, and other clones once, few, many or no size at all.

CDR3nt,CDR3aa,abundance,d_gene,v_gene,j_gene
TGCGCCAGCACCATATTTGTACAGGGGAGTAACACTGAAGCTTTCTTT,CASTIFVQGSNTEAFF,many,TRBD1,TRBV5-1,TRBJ1-1
TGTGCCAGCAGGACAGGGGAGCACCAAGAGACCCAGTACTTC,CASRTGEHQETQYF,.,TRBD1,TRBV6-4,TRBJ2-5
TGTGCCAGCAGTCCCCGGGACAGGGGGCCATCCTACACCTTC,CASSPRDRGPSYTF,many,TRBD1,TRBV12-3/TRBV12-4,TRBJ1-2
TGTGCCAGCAGCTTAGGACAGGCCCTCTCCTACGAGCAGTACTTC,CASSLGQALSYEQYF,many,.,TRBV7-2,TRBJ2-7
TGCGCCAGCAGCCTCCGAGGAGGGCTAACTAATGAAAAACTGTTTTTT,CASSLRGGLTNEKLFF,.,.,TRBV5-1,TRBJ1-4
TGTGCCAGCAGTTTGTGGGAAGGGATCTATGGCTACACCTTC,CASSLWEGIYGYTF,many,.,TRBV12-3/TRBV12-4,TRBJ1-2
TGCATCTGGGGACAGGGTCCGGGTAAGGCAGATACGCAGTATTTT,CIWGQGPGKADTQYF,.,TRBD1,TRBV20-1,TRBJ2-3
TGCGCCAGCAGCTCCGGGACAACTGGGGAGCTGTTTTTT,CASSSGTTGELFF,.,.,TRBV5-1,TRBJ2-2
TGCGCCAGCAGCCCTGGGAACGGGGGAGGGAACACTGAAGCTTTCTTT,CASSPGNGGGNTEAFF,many,.,TRBV5-1,TRBJ1-1
TGCGCCAGCAGCGTCGACAGGGTTGAGACCCAGTACTTC,CASSVDRVETQYF,many,TRBD1,TRBV5-1,TRBJ2-5
TGCGCCAGCAGCTTGGGGGCAGGGAGGGGAGTGTCGGCTTTCTTT,CASSLGAGRGVSAFF,many,.,TRBV5-1,TRBJ1-1
TGCAGTGCTAGACCGCTAGCGGGGGAGGTCCAAGAGACCCAGTACTTC,CSARPLAGEVQETQYF,.,TRBD2,TRBV20-1,TRBJ2-5
TGTGCCAGCAGACATAGCGGGGGGGCCTACAATGAGCAGTTCTTC,CASRHSGGAYNEQFF,many,TRBD2,TRBV14,TRBJ2-1
TGTGCCAGCAGCCAAGAAAAGGGAGGAAACACCATATATTTT,CASSQEKGGNTIYF,.,.,TRBV3-1,TRBJ1-3
TGTGCCAGCAGCCAGAGGAGCAGCTCGCAGTATTTT,CASSQRSSSQYF,many,.,TRBV7-6,TRBJ2-3
TGTGCCAGCCGCTCCTACAATGAGCAGTTCTTC,CASRSYNEQFF,few,.,TRBV11-2,TRBJ2-1
TGCGCCAGCAGCTTGACGGGTAATAGCGGGGGATTAAATGAGCAGTTCTTC,CASSLTGNSGGLNEQFF,many,TRBD2,TRBV5-1,TRBJ2-1
TGTGCCAGCTCCCCCGGCGAGAACCTCTATGGCTACACCTTC,CASSPGENLYGYTF,many,.,TRBV18,TRBJ1-2
TGTGCCAGCAGCGGACTGGAACTGGGCACAGATACGCAGTATTTT,CASSGLELGTDTQYF,many,.,TRBV7-3,TRBJ2-3
TGTGCCAGCAGCTCAAGTGCAACTAATGAAAAACTGTTTTTT,CASSSSATNEKLFF,few,.,TRBV5-5,TRBJ1-4
TGCAGCGTCGGCCAGGGCGGCGATCAGCCCCAGCATTTT,CSVGQGGDQPQHF,many,.,TRBV29-1,TRBJ1-5
TGCGCCAGCAGCTTGGGACAGACTAATGAAAAACTGTTTTTT,CASSLGQTNEKLFF,many,.,TRBV5-1,TRBJ1-4
TGCGCCAGCAGCCAAGGGCTAGGGAGGGGCGACGGCGAAAAACTGTTTTTT,CASSQGLGRGDGEKLFF,many,.,TRBV4-3,TRBJ1-4
TGTGCCAGCAGCTTCAGGGCTAGCACAGATACGCAGTATTTT,CASSFRASTDTQYF,many,.,TRBV7-2,TRBJ2-3
TGTGCCAGCAGTTTTCCGGGACTAGCAAACAATGAGCAGTTCTTC,CASSFPGLANNEQFF,many,TRBD2,TRBV11-1,TRBJ2-1
TGCGCCAGCAGCACCGGGTTGGGCACCGGGGAGCTGTTTTTT,CASSTGLGTGELFF,many,.,TRBV5-1,TRBJ2-2
TGCGCCAGCAGCCCAGTTGGCCGGGGCTCCTACAATGAGCAGTTCTTC,CASSPVGRGSYNEQFF,.,.,TRBV5-1,TRBJ2-1
TGTGCCAGCAGAGAGGGGACAGCTGATATCTATGGCTACACCTTC,CASREGTADIYGYTF,many,TRBD1,TRBV2,TRBJ1-2
TGCAGCGGGACAGGTACACTGGATACGCAGTATTTT,CSGTGTLDTQYF,medium-sized,TRBD1,TRBV29-1,TRBJ2-3
TGTGCCAGCAGTTCCCTGCGTAGAGCCAAAAACATTCAGTACTTC,CASSSLRRAKNIQYF,many,.,TRBV28,TRBJ2-4
TGTGCCAGCAGCCTACAGGGGAACACTGAAGCTTTCTTT,CASSLQGNTEAFF,many,.,TRBV27,TRBJ1-1
TGCAGTGCTCACGACGCGGGTAGCAATCAGCCCCAGCATTTT,CSAHDAGSNQPQHF,many,.,TRBV20-1,TRBJ1-5
TGCGCCAGCAGCCTCCGGGACGCTCACAATGAGCAGTTCTTC,CASSLRDAHNEQFF,many,.,TRBV5-1,TRBJ2-1
TGTGCCAGCAGCTTAAACAGCGGGGGTTACAATGAGCAGTTCTTC,CASSLNSGGYNEQFF,many,TRBD2,TRBV7-3,TRBJ2-1
TGTGCCAGCAGTTATGACAGGGAAACTGAAGCTTTCTTT,CASSYDRETEAFF,many,TRBD1,TRBV2,TRBJ1-1
TGTGCCAGCAGACCCTACCGGGACAGGGACGGTCAGCCCCAGCATTTT,CASRPYRDRDGQPQHF,few,TRBD1,TRBV27,TRBJ1-5
TGTGCCAGCAGCTGGGGACAGGGGACCGGGGAGCTGTTTTTT,CASSWGQGTGELFF,many,TRBD1,TRBV9,TRBJ2-2
TGTGCCAGCAGTTTACAGAGCAATCAGCCCCAGCATTTT,CASSLQSNQPQHF,many,.,TRBV27,TRBJ1-5
TGCAGTGCTAGAGATTCCCAAAACCCTAGCACAGATACGCAGTATTTT,CSARDSQNPSTDTQYF,many,.,TRBV20-1,TRBJ2-3
TGTGCCAGAAGCTTGTATAAGAAGGGAAGTGGCTACACCTTC,CARSLYKKGSGYTF,once,.,TRBV5-3,TRBJ1-2
TGCAGCGCAGACTCGGTGACAGGGGGCGTTGAAAAACTGTTTTTT,CSADSVTGGVEKLFF,many,TRBD1,TRBV29-1,TRBJ1-4
TGCGCCAGCAGCTTGTCTGTCGACAGGGGCACTGAAGCTTTCTTT,CASSLSVDRGTEAFF,many,TRBD1,TRBV5-1,TRBJ1-1
TGCAGTGCTAGAGATAGTGGGACAGTCTTCTTT,CSARDSGTVFF,many,TRBD1,TRBV20-1,TRBJ1-1
TGTGCCAGCAGTGAAAAGGGCGGGCGAGGCTACACCTTC,CASSEKGGRGYTF,many,.,TRBV6-1,TRBJ1-2
TGTGCCATCAGTGATCTAGAGGGCTGGGATGGCTACACCTTC,CAISDLEGWDGYTF,many,.,TRBV10-3,TRBJ1-2
TGTGCCAGCGGTCGACAGAATTCACCCCTCCACTTT,CASGRQNSPLHF,many,.,TRBV6-2/TRBV6-3,TRBJ1-6
TGTGCCAGCAGCTTCGGCACGGATTCTGGAAACACCATATATTTT,CASSFGTDSGNTIYF,many,.,TRBV11-1,TRBJ1-3
TGCAGTGCTAGATACGCCACTCGGGCCGCTACGCAGTATTTT,CSARYATRAATQYF,.,.,TRBV20-1,TRBJ2-3
TGTGCCTGGAGCGGAACCAGGGACGCAACTAATGAAAAACTGTTTTTT,CAWSGTRDATNEKLFF,few,.,TRBV30,TRBJ1-4
TGCGCCAGCAGCTTGTACACAGAGCAGTACTTC,CASSLYTEQYF,many,.,TRBV5-1,TRBJ2-7
TGCAGTGCTCACAGGACTAGCGGGGGGGCCGCAGAGACCCAGTACTTC,CSAHRTSGGAAETQYF,many,TRBD2,TRBV20-1,TRBJ2-5
TGTACCAGCTGTCAAATCCTAGCGGGGGTGACTCGGGGGCGGTATGAGCAGTTCTTC,CTSCQILAGVTRGRYEQFF,.,TRBD2,TRBV12-3/TRBV12-4,TRBJ2-1
TGTGCCAGTAGTACAGGGAGTGGAAACACCATATATTTT,CASSTGSGNTIYF,many,.,TRBV19,TRBJ1-3
TGTGCCAGCAGTTCCGGGGCCCAATCGGAGACCCAGTACTTC,CASSSGAQSETQYF,many,.,TRBV12-3/TRBV12-4,TRBJ2-5
TGCGCCAGCAGCCAAGACGTACTAGTTACGTCCTACAATGAGCAGTTCTTC,CASSQDVLVTSYNEQFF,many,.,TRBV4-1,TRBJ2-1
TGTGCCAGCAGGCCCCCGGGGGACGGACAGCCCCAGCATTTT,CASRPPGDGQPQHF,many,.,TRBV12-3/TRBV12-4,TRBJ1-5
TGCGCCAGCAAAGACTTCTTCACAGATACGCAGTATTTT,CASKDFFTDTQYF,medium-sized,.,TRBV10-2,TRBJ2-3
TGTGCCAGCAGTGAAGCGGTCGAGACCCAGTACTTC,CASSEAVETQYF,many,.,TRBV2,TRBJ2-5